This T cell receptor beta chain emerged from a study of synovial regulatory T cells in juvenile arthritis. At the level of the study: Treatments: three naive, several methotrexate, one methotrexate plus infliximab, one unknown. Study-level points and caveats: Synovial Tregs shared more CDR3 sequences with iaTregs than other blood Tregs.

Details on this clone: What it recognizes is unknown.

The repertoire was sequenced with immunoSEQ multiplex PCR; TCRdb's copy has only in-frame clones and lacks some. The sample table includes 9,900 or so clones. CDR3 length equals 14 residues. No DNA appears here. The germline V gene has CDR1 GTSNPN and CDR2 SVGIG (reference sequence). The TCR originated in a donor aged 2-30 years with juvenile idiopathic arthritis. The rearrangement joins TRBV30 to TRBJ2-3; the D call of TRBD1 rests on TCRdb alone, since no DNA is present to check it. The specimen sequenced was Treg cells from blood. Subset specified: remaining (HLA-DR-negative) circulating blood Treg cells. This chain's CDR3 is CAWSMGAYTDTQYF. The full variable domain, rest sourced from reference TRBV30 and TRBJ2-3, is SQTIHQWPATLVQPVGSPLSLECTVEGTSNPNLYWYRQAAGRGLQLLFYSVGIGQISSEVPQNLSASRPQDRQFILSSKKLLLSDSGFYLCAWSMGAYTDTQYFGPGTRLTVL.